This T cell receptor beta chain was captured by sequencing in a study of blood T cells in healthy people across ages. General observations from the study: Older individuals had lower TCR beta diversity per million T cells (the decline was roughly linear).

Then a second PCR, running roughly 6 to 11 cycles, was carried out with a sample-barcoded 5' primer and a J-beta primer mix. Researchers report that a template-switch adaptor with 12 random nucleotides tagged each cDNA molecule. Samples each returned at least 3 million CDR3-containing paired-end reads. TCRdb reprocessed the 5' RACE reads via MiXCR and lists one record per CDR3 protein. Counted here are around 900,000 distinct CDR3 sequences, under 35% occurring once; the ten biggest clones make up 17%. Worth noting for this clonotype: Its antigen is unknown. A much larger clone differs by one base, so this may be a read error.

Trimming cost V 7 bases and J 6 bases; bases outside gene matches: 8. Germline values: CDR1 LGHNA, CDR2 YNFKEQ. This CDR3 spans 14 amino acids. Per-sample PBMC isolation yielded at least 7 million cells. The chain is built from TRBV4-2 and TRBJ1-4, with 7 bases identical to TRBD1. The sequenced sample was blood. The receptor was isolated from a woman over 75 in good health. CDR3 loop: CASNRGDRDEKLFF. The CDR3 DNA reads as TGTGCCAGCAACCGAGGAGACAGGGATGAAAAACTGTTTTTT.